This T cell receptor (beta chain) was sequenced in a study of a mutant IDH1 vaccine in newly diagnosed glioma. At the level of the study: Of the patients given treatment, approximately 60% were male and approximately 38% were female, and a mean age of about 40 years was recorded. Study-level results: Apparently unrelated to pseudoprogression were changes in the top peripheral T cell clonotypes.

The time point denotes: week 47, end of study. Topical imiquimod accompanied each vaccine dose, which consisted of 300 ug of mutant IDH1 20-mer peptide. With V trimmed by 3 bases and J by 7 bases, 13 bases remained unmatched. The germline CDR1 and CDR2 sequences are SEHNR and FQNEAQ (reference sequence). The CDR3 has 17 residues. In the case of this clone: Its antigen is not known.

Sequenced by immunoSEQ multiplex PCR; TCRdb stores in-frame clones only, minus some. Of around 94,000 clones detected, 89% appear once; the ten largest clones hold around 0.77%. Sequenced here: PBMCs, sampled from a glioma patient whose treatment included an IDH1 peptide vaccine. The chain combines TRBV7-9 with TRBJ2-2; 8 bases agree with TRBD2. This sequence was found in a woman between 50 and 59 years old with glioma. The CDR3 DNA reads TGTGCCAGCAGCTTGAAGCGGGAGAGAGCGAAGAACGGGGAGCTGTTTTTT. It translates to CASSLKRERAKNGELFF.